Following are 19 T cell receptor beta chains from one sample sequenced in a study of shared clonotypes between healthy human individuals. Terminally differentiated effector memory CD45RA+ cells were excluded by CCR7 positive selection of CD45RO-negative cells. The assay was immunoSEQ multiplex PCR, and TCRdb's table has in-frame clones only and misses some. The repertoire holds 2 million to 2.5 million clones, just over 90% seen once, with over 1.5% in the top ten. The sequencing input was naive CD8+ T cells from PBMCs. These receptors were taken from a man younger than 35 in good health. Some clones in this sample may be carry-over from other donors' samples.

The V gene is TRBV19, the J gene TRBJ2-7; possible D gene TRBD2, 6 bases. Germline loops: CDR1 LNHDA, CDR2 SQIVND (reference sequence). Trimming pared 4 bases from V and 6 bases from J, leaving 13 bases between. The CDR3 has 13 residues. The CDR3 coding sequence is TGTGCCAGTAGTAGGACTATGTCGGGCGAGCAGTACTTC. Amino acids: CASSRTMSGEQYF.

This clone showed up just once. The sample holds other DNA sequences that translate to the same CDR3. CDR3 DNA: TGTGCCAGCAGCTTAGGGGACCGAGACGAGCAGTACTTC. This sequence encodes CASSLGDRDEQYF. V usage is TRBV7-9 and J usage is TRBJ2-7; either TRBD1 or TRBD2 may supply D (5 bases each). V shed 1 base and J shed 5 bases, with 9 bases lying between them. The CDR3 loop spans 13 amino acids. Germline lookup yields CDR1 SEHNR and CDR2 FQNEAQ (reference sequence).

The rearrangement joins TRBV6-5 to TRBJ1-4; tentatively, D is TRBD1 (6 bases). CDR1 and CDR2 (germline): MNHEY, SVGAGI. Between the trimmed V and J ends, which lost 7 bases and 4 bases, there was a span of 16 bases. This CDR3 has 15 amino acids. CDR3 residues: CASTTQDSHNEKLFF. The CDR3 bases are TGTGCCAGCACCACCCAGGACAGCCATAATGAAAAACTGTTTTTT.

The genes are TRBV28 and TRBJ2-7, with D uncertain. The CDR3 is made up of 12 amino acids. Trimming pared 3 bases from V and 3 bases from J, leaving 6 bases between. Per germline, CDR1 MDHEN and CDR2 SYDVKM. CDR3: CASSFTRYEQYF. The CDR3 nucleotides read TGTGCCAGCAGTTTCACTCGCTACGAGCAGTACTTC.

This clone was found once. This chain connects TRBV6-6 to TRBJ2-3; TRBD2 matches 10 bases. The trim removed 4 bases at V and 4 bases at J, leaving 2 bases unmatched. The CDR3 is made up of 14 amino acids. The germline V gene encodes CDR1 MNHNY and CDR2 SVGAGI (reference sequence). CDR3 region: CASSSGLAADTQYF. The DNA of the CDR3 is TGTGCCAGCAGTTCTGGACTAGCGGCAGATACGCAGTATTTT.

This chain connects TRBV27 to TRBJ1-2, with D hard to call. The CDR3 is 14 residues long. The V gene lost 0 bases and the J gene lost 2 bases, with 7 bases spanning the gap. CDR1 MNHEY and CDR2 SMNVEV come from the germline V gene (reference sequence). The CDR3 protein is CASSLSNKNYGYTF. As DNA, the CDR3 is TGTGCCAGCAGTTTATCGAACAAAAACTATGGCTACACCTTC.

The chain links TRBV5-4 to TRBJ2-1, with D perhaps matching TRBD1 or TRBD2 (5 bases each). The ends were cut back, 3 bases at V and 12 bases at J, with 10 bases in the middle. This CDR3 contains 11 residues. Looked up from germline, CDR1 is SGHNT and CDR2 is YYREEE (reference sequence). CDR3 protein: CASSSWDVQFF. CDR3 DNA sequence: TGTGCCAGCAGCTCCTGGGACGTGCAGTTCTTC. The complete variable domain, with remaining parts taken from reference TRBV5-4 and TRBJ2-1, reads ETGVTQSPTHLIKTRGQQVTLRCSSQSGHNTVSWYQQALGQGPQFIFQYYREEENGRGNFPPRFSGLQFPNYSSELNVNALELDDSALYLCASSSWDVQFFGPGTRLTVL.

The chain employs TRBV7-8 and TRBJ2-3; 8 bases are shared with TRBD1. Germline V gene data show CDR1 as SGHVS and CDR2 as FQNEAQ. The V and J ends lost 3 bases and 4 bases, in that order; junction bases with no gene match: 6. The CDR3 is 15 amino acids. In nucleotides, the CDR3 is TGTGCCAGCAGCTTGCGGACAGGGTCCCCAGATACGCAGTATTTT. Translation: CASSLRTGSPDTQYF.

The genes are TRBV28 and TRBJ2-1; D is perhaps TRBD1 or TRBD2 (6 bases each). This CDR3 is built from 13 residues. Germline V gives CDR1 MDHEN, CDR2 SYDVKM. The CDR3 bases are TGTGAGTCGGGGGCTAGTGGAGACAATGAGCAGTTCTTC. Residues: CESGASGDNEQFF.

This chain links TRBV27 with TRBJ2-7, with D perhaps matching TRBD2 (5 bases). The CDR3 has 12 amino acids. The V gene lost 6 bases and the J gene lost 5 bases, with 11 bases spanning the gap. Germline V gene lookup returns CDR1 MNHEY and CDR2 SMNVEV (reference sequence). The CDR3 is CASSPIGNEQYF. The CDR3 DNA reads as TGTGCCAGCAGCCCTATCGGGAACGAGCAGTACTTC.

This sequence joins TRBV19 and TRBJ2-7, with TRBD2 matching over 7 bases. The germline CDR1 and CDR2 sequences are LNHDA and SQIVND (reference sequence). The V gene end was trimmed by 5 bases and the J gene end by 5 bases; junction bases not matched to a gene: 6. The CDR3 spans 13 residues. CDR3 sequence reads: CASSVRLANEQYF. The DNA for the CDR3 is TGTGCCAGTAGTGTTCGACTAGCCAACGAGCAGTACTTC.

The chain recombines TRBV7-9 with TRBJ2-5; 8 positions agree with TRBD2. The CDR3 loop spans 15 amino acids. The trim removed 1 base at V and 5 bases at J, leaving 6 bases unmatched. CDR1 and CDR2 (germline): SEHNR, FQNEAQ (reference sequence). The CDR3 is CASSLDREGTETQYF. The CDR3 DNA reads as TGTGCCAGCAGCTTAGACCGGGAGGGTACCGAGACCCAGTACTTC.

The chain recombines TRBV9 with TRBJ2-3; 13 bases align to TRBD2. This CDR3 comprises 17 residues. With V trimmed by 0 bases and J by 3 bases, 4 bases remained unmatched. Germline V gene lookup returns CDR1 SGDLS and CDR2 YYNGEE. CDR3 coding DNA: TGTGCCAGCAGCGTAGCCACTAGCGGGAGGGCAACAGATACGCAGTATTTT. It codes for CASSVATSGRATDTQYF.

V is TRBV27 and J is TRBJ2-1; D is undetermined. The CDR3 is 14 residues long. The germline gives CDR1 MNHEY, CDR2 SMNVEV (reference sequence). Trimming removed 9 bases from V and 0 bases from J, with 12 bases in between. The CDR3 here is CASATPSSYNEQFF. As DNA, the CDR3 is TGTGCCAGTGCGACGCCAAGCTCCTACAATGAGCAGTTCTTC.

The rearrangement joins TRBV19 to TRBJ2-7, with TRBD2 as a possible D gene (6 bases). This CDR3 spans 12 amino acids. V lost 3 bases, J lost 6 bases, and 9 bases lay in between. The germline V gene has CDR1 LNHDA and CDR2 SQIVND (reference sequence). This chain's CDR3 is CASSIGGVEQYF. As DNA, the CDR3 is TGTGCCAGTAGTATTGGAGGGGTCGAGCAGTACTTC.

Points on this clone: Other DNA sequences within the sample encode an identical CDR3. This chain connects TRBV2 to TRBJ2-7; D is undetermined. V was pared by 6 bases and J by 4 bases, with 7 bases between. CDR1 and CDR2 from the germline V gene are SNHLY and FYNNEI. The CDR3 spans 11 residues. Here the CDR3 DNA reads TGTGCCAGCAGCCCCTTGTACGAGCAGTACTTC. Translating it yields CASSPLYEQYF. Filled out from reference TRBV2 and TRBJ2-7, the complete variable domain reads EPEVTQTPSHQVTQMGQEVILRCVPISNHLYFYWYRQILGQKVEFLVSFYNNEISEKSEIFDDQFSVERPDGSNFTLKIRSTKLEDSAMYFCASSPLYEQYFGPGTRLTVT.

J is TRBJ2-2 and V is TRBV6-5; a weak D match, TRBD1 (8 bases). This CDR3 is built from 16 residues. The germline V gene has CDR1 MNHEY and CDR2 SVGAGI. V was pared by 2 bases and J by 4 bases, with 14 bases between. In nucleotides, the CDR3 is TGTGCCAGCAGTTACAAGACAGGGGAGGGCACCGGGGAGCTGTTTTTT. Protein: CASSYKTGEGTGELFF.

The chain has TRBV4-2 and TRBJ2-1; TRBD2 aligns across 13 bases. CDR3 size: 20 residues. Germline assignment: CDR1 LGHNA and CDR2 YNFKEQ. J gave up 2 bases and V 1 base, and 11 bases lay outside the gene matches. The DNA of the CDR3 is TGTGCCAGCAGCCAAGGGGGGTGGACTAGCGGGAGAAACCCCTACAATGAGCAGTTCTTC. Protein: CASSQGGWTSGRNPYNEQFF.

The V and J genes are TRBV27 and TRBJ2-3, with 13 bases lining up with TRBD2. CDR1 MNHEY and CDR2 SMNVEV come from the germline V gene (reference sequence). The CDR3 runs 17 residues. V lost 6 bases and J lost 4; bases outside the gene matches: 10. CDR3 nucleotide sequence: TGTGCCAGCAGCCAAATGAGGACTAGCGGGAGACCAGATACGCAGTATTTT. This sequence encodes CASSQMRTSGRPDTQYF.